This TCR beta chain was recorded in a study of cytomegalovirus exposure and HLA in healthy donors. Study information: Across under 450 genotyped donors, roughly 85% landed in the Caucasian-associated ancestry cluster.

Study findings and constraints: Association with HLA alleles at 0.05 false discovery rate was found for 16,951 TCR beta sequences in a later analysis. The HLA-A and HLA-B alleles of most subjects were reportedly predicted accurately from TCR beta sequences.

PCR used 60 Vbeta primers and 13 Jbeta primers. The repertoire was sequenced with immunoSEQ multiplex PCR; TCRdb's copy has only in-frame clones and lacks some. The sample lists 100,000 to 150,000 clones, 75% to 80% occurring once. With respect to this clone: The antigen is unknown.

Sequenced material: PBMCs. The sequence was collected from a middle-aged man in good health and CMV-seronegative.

CDR3 region: CASSPLSRGGDVYTF. As DNA, the CDR3 is TGCGCCAGCAGCCCCCTTTCGCGGGGAGGTGATGTCTACACCTTC. J is TRBJ1-2 and V is TRBV5-1; D is ambiguous. Per germline, CDR1 SGHRS and CDR2 YFSETQ. The ends were cut back, 4 bases at V and 10 bases at J, with 23 bases in the middle. This CDR3 has 15 amino acids. Supplemented by reference TRBV5-1 and TRBJ1-2, the full variable domain reads KAGVTQTPRYLIKTRGQQVTLSCSPISGHRSVSWYQQTPGQGLQFLFEYFSETQRNKGNFPGRFSGRQFSNSRSEMNVSTLELGDSALYLCASSPLSRGGDVYTFGSGTRLTVV.